Shown below are 18 T cell receptor beta chains from a single sample sequenced in a study of blood T cells in healthy people across ages (dated by TCRdb to between 2014 and 2017). The library was produced with 5' RACE. The second PCR ran for about 6 to 12 cycles and used a J-beta primer mix along with a sample-barcoded 5' primer. TCRdb reprocessing: public reads trimmed at Q25 with fastp, clones called with MiXCR, in-frame beta chains kept. Each entry merges the rows of one CDR3 protein and shows their most common DNA and genes. For this sample the table gives approximately 2,000,000 distinct CDR3 sequences, of which approximately 39% were detected only once. The biggest ten clones account for 23% of the sample. Sample: blood. Receptors were obtained from a human donor in good health.

This clonotype was counted between two and nine times. The rearrangement links TRBV7-2 to TRBJ2-7; TRBD2 agrees at 7 bases. Germline-derived CDR1 and CDR2 are SGHTA and FQGNSA. The ends lost 4 bases at V and 6 bases at J; junction bases unmatched: 6. The CDR3 spans 13 residues. The CDR3 here is CASSWGGLSEQYF. CDR3 sequence (DNA): TGTGCCAGCAGCTGGGGGGGTCTAAGCGAGCAGTACTTC.

About this clonotype itself: The junction departs from the called germline gene at one end, perhaps through a read error. The V call is TRBV4-2, the J call TRBJ1-2; the D is unclear. Germline V gives CDR1 LGHNA, CDR2 YNFKEQ. This CDR3 contains 17 residues. For the CDR3, the DNA is TGTGCCAGCAGCCAAGATACCGCCGGTAATACTAACTATGACTACACCTTC. Translating it yields CASSQDTAGNTNYDYTF.

The chain is built from TRBV10-3 and TRBJ2-1; D may be TRBD2 (5 bases). Germline V CDR1 and CDR2: ENHRY, SYGVKD. The CDR3 is made up of 16 amino acids. V was pared by 3 bases and J by 7 bases, with 19 bases between. Written as DNA, the CDR3 is TGTGCCATCAGTGAATACTTAGACCCCGGCGGGAATGAGCAGTTCTTC. It yields the protein CAISEYLDPGGNEQFF.

V gene TRBV18 combines with J gene TRBJ1-1; no clear D gene. The CDR3 is 13 residues long. Germline V gene data show CDR1 as KGHSH and CDR2 as LQKENI. V shed 4 bases and J shed 6 bases, with 12 bases lying between them. CDR3 residues: CASSLQLGAEAFF. The CDR3 DNA reads TGTGCCAGCTCACTTCAACTCGGGGCTGAAGCTTTCTTT. The variable domain in full, completed from reference TRBV18 and TRBJ1-1, reads NAGVMQNPRHLVRRRGQEARLRCSPMKGHSHVYWYRQLPEEGLKFMVYLQKENIIDESGMPKERFSAEFPKEGPSILRIQQVVRGDSAAYFCASSLQLGAEAFFGQGTRLTVV.

This clonotype has a handful of counts. The chain combines TRBV3-1 with TRBJ1-5; D is unclear. The V gene's germline CDR1 is LGHDT and CDR2 YNNKEL (reference sequence). Deletions cut 4 bases from V and 7 bases from J, with 14 bases between. The CDR3 length is 14 residues. The CDR3 bases are TGTGCCAGCAGCCCCAGTTTGGTTCGCCAGCCCCAGCATTTT. This encodes CASSPSLVRQPQHF.

In regard to this clonotype: A much larger clone sits a single nucleotide away, making a read error possible. The V and J genes are TRBV7-2 and TRBJ1-2; 7 nucleotides agree with TRBD1. Germline CDR1 reads SGHTA; CDR2 reads FQGNSA. The junction had 4 bases not matched to a gene; V was cut back by 4 bases and J by 5 bases. The CDR3 is made up of 13 amino acids. This CDR3 reads CASSSGQKYGYTF. Here the CDR3 DNA reads TGTGCCAGCAGCTCGGGACAGAAGTATGGCTACACCTTC.

The rearrangement joins TRBV13 to TRBJ2-1; D remains ambiguous. Between the trimmed V and J ends, which lost 2 bases and 7 bases, there was a span of 6 bases. CDR1 is PRHDT and CDR2 is FYEKMQ in the germline V gene (reference sequence). The CDR3 extends over 12 amino acids. This chain's CDR3 is CASSLRWNEQFF. The CDR3 coding sequence is TGTGCCAGCAGCTTAAGATGGAATGAGCAGTTCTTC.

This clonotype turned up a few times. CDR3 bases: TGCAGTGCTAGACTGACGAGCTCCTACAATGAGCAGTTCTTC. Translated: CSARLTSSYNEQFF. The rearrangement uses TRBV20-1 and TRBJ2-1; D unclear. Germline V gives CDR1 DFQATT, CDR2 SNEGSKA (reference sequence). CDR3 size: 14 residues. The V end lost 2 bases, the J end lost 0 bases, and 8 bases lay between the germline ends.

The rearrangement links TRBV20-1 to TRBJ2-3; no reliable D call. The CDR3 consists of 12 residues. CDR1 and CDR2 (germline): DFQATT, SNEGSKA (reference sequence). V shed 7 bases and J shed 1 base, with 9 bases lying between them. The CDR3 DNA sequence: TGCAGTGTAATAGTGGGCACAGATACGCAGTATTTT. Encoded protein: CSVIVGTDTQYF.

The genes are TRBV2 and TRBJ2-7; 7 bases are shared with TRBD2. Germline V gene data show CDR1 as SNHLY and CDR2 as FYNNEI. The CDR3 has 13 residues. V was pared by 7 bases and J by 3 bases, with 6 bases of the junction left unmatched. CDR3 DNA: TGTGCCAGCAAGACTAGCCTTGGCTACGAGCAGTACTTC. Protein: CASKTSLGYEQYF.

The chain has TRBV5-1 and TRBJ1-1; D is possibly TRBD1 (5 bases). V gave up 7 bases and J gave up 4 bases, with 14 bases separating them. Germline loops: CDR1 SGHRS, CDR2 YFSETQ. The CDR3 spans 13 residues. For the CDR3, the DNA is TGCGCCAGCGGCGGGGGGTCCCCCACTGAAGCTTTCTTT. Translating gives CASGGGSPTEAFF. The full variable domain, in which reference TRBV5-1 and TRBJ1-1 provide the parts outside the CDR3, is KAGVTQTPRYLIKTRGQQVTLSCSPISGHRSVSWYQQTPGQGLQFLFEYFSETQRNKGNFPGRFSGRQFSNSRSEMNVSTLELGDSALYLCASGGGSPTEAFFGQGTRLTVV.

V and J are TRBV12-5 and TRBJ2-3; no clear D. The V end was cut by 1 base, the J end by 0 bases, with 5 bases between. In germline, CDR1 is LGHNT, CDR2 FRNRAP. The CDR3 spans 14 residues. The CDR3, as DNA: TGTGCTAGTGGTTTGGGGCTTAGCACAGATACGCAGTATTTT. As protein: CASGLGLSTDTQYF. Full variable domain (outside the CDR3, taken from reference TRBV12-5 and TRBJ2-3): DARVTQTPRHKVTEMGQEVTMRCQPILGHNTVFWYRQTMMQGLELLAYFRNRAPLDDSGMPKDRFSAEMPDATLATLKIQPSEPRDSAVYFCASGLGLSTDTQYFGPGTRLTVL.

This clonotype was recorded a few times. V usage is TRBV29-1 and J usage is TRBJ2-5; TRBD2 agrees at 8 bases. The germline gives CDR1 SQVTM, CDR2 ANQGSEA. Trimming cost V 0 bases and J 5 bases; bases outside gene matches: 2. CDR3 length: 13 residues. The chain's CDR3 is CSVEESGGETQYF. The DNA of the CDR3 is TGCAGCGTTGAAGAATCGGGGGGGGAGACCCAGTACTTC.

The rearrangement uses TRBV21-1 and TRBJ1-6; the tabulated D call, TRBD1, remains unverified against the DNA. TRBV21-1 is annotated as a pseudogene. This CDR3 contains 21 residues. In DNA, the CDR3 is TGTGCCAGCAGCAAAGTTAACAGGGATAACCCTCATAAAGATTATAATTCACCCCTCCACTTT. As protein: CASSKVNRDNPHKDYNSPLHF.

This chain uses TRBV12-3 or TRBV12-4 with TRBJ1-5; the D gene is possibly TRBD1 (5 bases). CDR3 size: 17 residues. Trimming took off 7 bases at V and 2 bases at J, with 21 bases between the two ends. CDR3 in DNA: TGTGCCAGCACCTCACGCCGGGGGGGGACGGGCAATCAGCCCCAGCATTTT. This encodes CASTSRRGGTGNQPQHF.

This chain uses TRBV13 with TRBJ1-1; D not resolved. The V end lost 2 bases, the J end lost 1 base, and 11 bases lay between the germline ends. The germline CDR1 and CDR2 sequences are PRHDT and FYEKMQ (reference sequence). The CDR3 has 15 residues. Here the CDR3 reads CASSLRVYPNTEAFF. DNA for the CDR3: TGTGCCAGCAGCTTAAGAGTTTACCCGAACACTGAAGCTTTCTTT.

This chain connects TRBV29-1 to TRBJ2-1; tentatively, D is TRBD1 (6 bases). CDR1 is SQVTM and CDR2 is ANQGSEA in the germline V gene. Trimming took off 0 bases at V and 4 bases at J, with 10 bases between the two ends. CDR3 length equals 14 residues. DNA for the CDR3: TGCAGCGTTGAAGAAGGGGACATATACAATGAGCAGTTCTTC. Its protein is CSVEEGDIYNEQFF.

This clonotype was seen more than once but under ten times. The chain joins TRBV5-1 to TRBJ1-1; 8 bases are shared with TRBD1. Unmatched junction bases numbered 4, after V lost 3 bases and J lost 0 bases. Per germline, CDR1 SGHRS and CDR2 YFSETQ. CDR3 size: 15 residues. CDR3 protein: CASSSDRVLNTEAFF. CDR3 nucleotides: TGCGCCAGCAGCTCGGACAGGGTTTTGAACACTGAAGCTTTCTTT.